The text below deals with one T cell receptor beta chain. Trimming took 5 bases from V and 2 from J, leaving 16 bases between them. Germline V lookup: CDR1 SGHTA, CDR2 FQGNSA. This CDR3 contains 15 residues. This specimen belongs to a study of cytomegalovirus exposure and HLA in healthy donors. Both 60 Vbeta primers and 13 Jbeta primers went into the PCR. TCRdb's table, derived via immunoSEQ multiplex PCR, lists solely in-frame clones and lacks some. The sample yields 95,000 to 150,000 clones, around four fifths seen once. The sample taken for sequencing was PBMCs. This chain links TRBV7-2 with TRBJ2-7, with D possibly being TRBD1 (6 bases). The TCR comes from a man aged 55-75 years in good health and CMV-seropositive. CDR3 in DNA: TGTGCCAGCAGCACCGAAGGGGGTCTTACCTACGAGCAGTACTTC. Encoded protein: CASSTEGGLTYEQYF.